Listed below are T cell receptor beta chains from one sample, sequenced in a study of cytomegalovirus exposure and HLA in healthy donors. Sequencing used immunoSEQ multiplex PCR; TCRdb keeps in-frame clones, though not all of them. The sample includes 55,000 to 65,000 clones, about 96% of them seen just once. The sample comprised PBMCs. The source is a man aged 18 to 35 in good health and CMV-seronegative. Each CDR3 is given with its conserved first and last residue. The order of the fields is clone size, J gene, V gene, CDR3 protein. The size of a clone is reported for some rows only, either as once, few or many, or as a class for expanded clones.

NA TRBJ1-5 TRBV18 CASSPGKGAMNQPQHF
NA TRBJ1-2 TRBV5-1 CASSLGGQPYGYTF
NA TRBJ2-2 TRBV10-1 CASSERGRAHGELFF
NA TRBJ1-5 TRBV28 CASSPLRGQGLMNQPQHF
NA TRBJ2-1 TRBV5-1 CASSGPWGGSKLTLGNEQFF
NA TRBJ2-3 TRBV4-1 CASSQGLAGGIGQIRTQYF
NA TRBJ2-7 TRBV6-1 CASSEMGTGHYSYEQYF
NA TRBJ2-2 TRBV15 CATSIRASGSRVGELFF
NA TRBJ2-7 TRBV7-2 CASSPGPTYEQYF
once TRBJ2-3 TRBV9 CASSVGGQGITDTQYF
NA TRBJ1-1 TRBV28 CASESLNTEAFF
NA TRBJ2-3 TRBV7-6 CASSLRDRGPYTQYF
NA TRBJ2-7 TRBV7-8 CASSLERRSDEQYF
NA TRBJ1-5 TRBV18 CASSSNPQGNNQPQHF
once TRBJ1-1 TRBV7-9 CASTMRDRGNTEAFF
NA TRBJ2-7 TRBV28 CASSSSLAYEQYF
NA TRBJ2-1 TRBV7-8 CASSVADPYNEQFF
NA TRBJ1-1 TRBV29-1 CSVSIQGNTEAFF
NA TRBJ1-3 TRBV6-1 CASSYEQGSGNTIYF
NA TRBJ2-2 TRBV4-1 CATSNTGELFF
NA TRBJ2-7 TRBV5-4 CASSEGERASYEQYF
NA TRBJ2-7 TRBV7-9 CASSLGHGEQYF
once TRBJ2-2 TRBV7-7 CASSLVAGTNTGELFF
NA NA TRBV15 CATSKDLNSYEQYF
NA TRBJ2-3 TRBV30 CAWNGGLTDTQYF
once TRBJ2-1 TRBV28 CASSLVLAGGEQFF
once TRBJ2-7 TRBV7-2 CASSFQKSSYEQYF
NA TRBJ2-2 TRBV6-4 CASPTWKPTGELFF
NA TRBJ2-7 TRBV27 CASSRGGIYEQYF
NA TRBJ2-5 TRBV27 CASSSLAGGRAKETQYF
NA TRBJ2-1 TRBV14 CASSQGTSGANEQFF
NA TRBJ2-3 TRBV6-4 CASSDRWVSRTDTQYF
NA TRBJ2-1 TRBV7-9 CASSLGPLAGAYNEQFF
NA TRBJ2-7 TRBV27 CASSTGQLRGILAGGTYEQYF
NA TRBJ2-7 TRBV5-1 CASSWTTGAYEQYF
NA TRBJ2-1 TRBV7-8 CASSPRFSGRHSYNEQFF
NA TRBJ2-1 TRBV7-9 CASSLGTGGAGNEQFF
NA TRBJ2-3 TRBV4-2 CASSQVLAGDTQYF
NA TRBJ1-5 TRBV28 CASSEGAGQPQHF
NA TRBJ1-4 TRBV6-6 CASSPTKGTVNEKLFF
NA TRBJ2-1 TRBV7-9 CASRPGTSGSNEQFF
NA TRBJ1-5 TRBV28 CASRRQGAQPQHF
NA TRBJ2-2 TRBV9 CASSVSAANTGELFF